The T cell receptor (beta chain) under discussion was sequenced for a study of T cell clonotyping in hematopoietic cell transplantation. Overall study results and limits: After transplant, recipient diversity fell while pathologically expanded clonotypes grew through day 180.

The table lists this clone with a few counts. The antigen is not known. Sequenced by immunoSEQ multiplex PCR; TCRdb stores in-frame clones only, minus some. Among around 24,000 clones listed, roughly 84% were seen once. The CDR3 has 12 amino acids. V shed 5 bases and J shed 5 bases, with 7 bases lying between them. Germline V lookup: CDR1 LNHDA, CDR2 SQIVND (reference sequence). Time point of the sample: recipient sample about 28 days before transplant, after cytoreduction. The TCR sequence derives from a woman aged 55-70 years with acute myeloid leukemia. Some clones in this sample may be carry-over from other donors' samples. The sample consisted of peripheral blood mononuclear cells, taken before stem cell transplant. The rearrangement links TRBV19 to TRBJ1-5; the D is unclear. The DNA for the CDR3 is TGTGCCAGTAGTCTTCCACATCAGCCCCAGCATTTT. As protein: CASSLPHQPQHF.